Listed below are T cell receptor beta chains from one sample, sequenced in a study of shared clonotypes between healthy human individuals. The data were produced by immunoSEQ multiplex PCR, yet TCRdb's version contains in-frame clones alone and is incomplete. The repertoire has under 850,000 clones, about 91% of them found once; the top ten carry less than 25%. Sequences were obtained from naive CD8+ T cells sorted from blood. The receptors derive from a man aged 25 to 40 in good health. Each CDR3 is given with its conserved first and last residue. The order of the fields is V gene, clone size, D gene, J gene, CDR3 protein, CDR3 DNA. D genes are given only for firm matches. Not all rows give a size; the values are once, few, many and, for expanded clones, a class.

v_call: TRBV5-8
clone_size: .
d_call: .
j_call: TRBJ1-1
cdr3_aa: CASSPYRAENTEAFF
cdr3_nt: TGTGCCAGCAGTCCTTACAGGGCCGAGAACACTGAAGCTTTCTTT

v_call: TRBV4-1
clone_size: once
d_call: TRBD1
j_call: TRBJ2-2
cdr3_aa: CASSQEEGQGNGELFF
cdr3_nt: TGCGCCAGCAGCCAAGAGGAAGGACAGGGTAACGGGGAGCTGTTTTTT

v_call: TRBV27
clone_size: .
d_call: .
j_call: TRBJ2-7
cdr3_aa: CASSLGFLYEQYF
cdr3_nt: TGTGCCAGCAGTTTGGGTTTCCTCTACGAGCAGTACTTC

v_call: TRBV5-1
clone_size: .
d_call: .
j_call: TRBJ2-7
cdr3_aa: CASSLDPFGSYEQYF
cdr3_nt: TGCGCCAGCAGCTTGGACCCATTTGGGTCCTACGAGCAGTACTTC

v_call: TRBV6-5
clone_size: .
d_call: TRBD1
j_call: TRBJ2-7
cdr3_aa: CASSYGTGGVEQYF
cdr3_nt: TGTGCCAGCAGTTATGGGACAGGGGGCGTCGAGCAGTACTTC

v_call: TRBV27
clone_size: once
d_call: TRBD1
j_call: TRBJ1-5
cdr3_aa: CASSSKRWDRNSNQPQHF
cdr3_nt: TGTGCCAGCAGTTCGAAACGATGGGACAGGAATAGCAATCAGCCCCAGCATTTT

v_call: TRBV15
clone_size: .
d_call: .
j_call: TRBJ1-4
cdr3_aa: CATSSGEKLFF
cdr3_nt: TGTGCCACCAGCAGCGGAGAAAAACTGTTTTTT

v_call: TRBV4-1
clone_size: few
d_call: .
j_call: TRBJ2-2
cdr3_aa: CASSQQHADTGELFF
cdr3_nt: TGCGCCAGCAGCCAGCAGCATGCAGACACCGGGGAGCTGTTTTTT

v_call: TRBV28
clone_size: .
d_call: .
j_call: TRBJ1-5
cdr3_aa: CASSRKRRGNQPQHF
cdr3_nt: TGTGCCAGCAGTAGAAAACGGAGGGGCAATCAGCCCCAGCATTTT

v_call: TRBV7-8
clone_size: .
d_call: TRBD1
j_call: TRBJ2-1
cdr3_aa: CASSLDPGQGGNEQFF
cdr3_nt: TGTGCCAGCAGCTTAGATCCGGGACAGGGGGGGAATGAGCAGTTCTTC

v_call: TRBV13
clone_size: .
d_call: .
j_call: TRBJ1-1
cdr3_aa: CASSSILPTGFMNTEAFF
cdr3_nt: TGTGCCAGCAGCTCCATACTCCCGACAGGTTTCATGAACACTGAAGCTTTCTTT

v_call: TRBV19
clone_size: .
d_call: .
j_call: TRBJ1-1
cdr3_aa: CASSTSPDLMNTEAFF
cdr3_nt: TGTGCCAGTAGTACCTCCCCGGACCTCATGAACACTGAAGCTTTCTTT

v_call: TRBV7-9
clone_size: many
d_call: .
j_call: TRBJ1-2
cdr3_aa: CASSLGTGGNTF
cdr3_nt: TGTGCCAGCAGCTTAGGGACCGGAGGGAACACCTTC

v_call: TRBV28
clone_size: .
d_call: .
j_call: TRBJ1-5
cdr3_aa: CASSLWAGGRIQPQHF
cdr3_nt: TGTGCCAGCAGTTTATGGGCTGGGGGCCGGATTCAGCCCCAGCATTTT

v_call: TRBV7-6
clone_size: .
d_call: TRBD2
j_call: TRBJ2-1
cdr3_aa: CASSLELAGSYNEQFF
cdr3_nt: TGTGCCAGCAGCTTAGAACTAGCGGGTTCCTACAATGAGCAGTTCTTC

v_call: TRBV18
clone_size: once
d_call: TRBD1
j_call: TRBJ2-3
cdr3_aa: CASSGAGTGVSDTQYF
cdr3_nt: TGTGCCAGCTCGGGAGCCGGGACAGGGGTTTCAGATACGCAGTATTTT

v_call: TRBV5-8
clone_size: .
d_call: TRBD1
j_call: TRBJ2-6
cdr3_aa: CASSYRGQGLLGANVLTF
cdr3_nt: TGTGCCAGCAGCTATAGGGGACAGGGACTATTGGGGGCCAACGTCCTGACTTTC

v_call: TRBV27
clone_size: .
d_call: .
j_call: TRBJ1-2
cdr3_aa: CASSIDAGRIAGYTF
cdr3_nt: TGTGCCAGCAGCATCGACGCGGGACGTATTGCTGGCTACACCTTC

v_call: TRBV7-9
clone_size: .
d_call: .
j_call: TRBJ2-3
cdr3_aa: CASSSITSRGADTQYF
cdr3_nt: TGTGCCAGCAGCTCTATCACTAGCCGAGGGGCAGATACGCAGTATTTT

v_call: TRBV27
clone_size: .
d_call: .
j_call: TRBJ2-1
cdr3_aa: CASRTGLSYNEQFF
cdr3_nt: TGTGCCAGCAGGACAGGACTCTCCTACAATGAGCAGTTCTTC

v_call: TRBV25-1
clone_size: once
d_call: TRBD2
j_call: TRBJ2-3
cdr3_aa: CASGEGDYPTDTQYF
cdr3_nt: TGTGCCAGCGGTGAAGGGGACTATCCCACAGATACGCAGTATTTT

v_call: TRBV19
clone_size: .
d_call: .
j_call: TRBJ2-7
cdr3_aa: CASSDGWARSYEQYF
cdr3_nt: TGTGCCAGTAGTGACGGGTGGGCGCGGTCCTACGAGCAGTACTTC

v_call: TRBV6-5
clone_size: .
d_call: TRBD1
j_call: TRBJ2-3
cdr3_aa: CASSPGQILDTQYF
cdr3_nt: TGTGCCAGCAGCCCGGGACAGATTTTGGATACGCAGTATTTT

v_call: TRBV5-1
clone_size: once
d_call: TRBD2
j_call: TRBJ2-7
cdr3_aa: CASSSLAGSAGEQYF
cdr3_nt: TGCGCCAGCAGCAGTTTAGCGGGATCAGCAGGGGAGCAGTACTTC

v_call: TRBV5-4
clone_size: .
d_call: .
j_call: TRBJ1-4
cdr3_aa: CASSLMGGGRQASEKLFF
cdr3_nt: TGTGCCAGCAGCTTAATGGGAGGAGGGAGACAGGCGTCAGAAAAACTGTTTTTT

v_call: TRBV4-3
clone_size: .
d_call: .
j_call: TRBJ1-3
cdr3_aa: CASSRARTPGNTIYF
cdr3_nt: TGCGCCAGCAGCCGAGCTAGAACCCCTGGAAACACCATATATTTT

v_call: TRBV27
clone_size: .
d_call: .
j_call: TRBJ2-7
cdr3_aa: CASSLSSIRYEQYF
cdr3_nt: TGTGCCAGCAGTTTAAGCTCGATACGATACGAGCAGTACTTC

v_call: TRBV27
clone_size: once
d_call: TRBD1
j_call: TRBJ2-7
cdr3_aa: CASSSRRGTGGRYEQYF
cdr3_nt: TGTGCCAGCAGTTCTCGCCGCGGGACAGGGGGCCGCTACGAGCAGTACTTC

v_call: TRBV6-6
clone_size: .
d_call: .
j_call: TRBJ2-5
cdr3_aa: CASSYSWGEETQYF
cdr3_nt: TGTGCCAGCAGTTATTCGTGGGGGGAGGAGACCCAGTACTTC

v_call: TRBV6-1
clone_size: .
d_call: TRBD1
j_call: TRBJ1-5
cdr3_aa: CASKWTGEGQPQHF
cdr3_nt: TGTGCCAGCAAATGGACAGGGGAAGGCCAGCCCCAGCATTTT

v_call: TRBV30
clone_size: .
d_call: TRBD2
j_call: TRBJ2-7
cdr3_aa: CAWSSGLAGHAYEQYF
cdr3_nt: TGTGCCTGGAGTTCCGGACTAGCGGGACATGCCTACGAGCAGTACTTC

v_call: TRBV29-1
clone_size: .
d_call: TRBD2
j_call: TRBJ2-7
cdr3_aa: CSVGGLAGVEQYF
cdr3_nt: TGCAGCGTTGGGGGACTAGCGGGAGTCGAGCAGTACTTC

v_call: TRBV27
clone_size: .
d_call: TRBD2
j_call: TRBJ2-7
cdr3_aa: CASSLGTSGSSVHEQYF
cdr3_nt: TGTGCCAGCAGTTTGGGGACTAGCGGGAGTAGCGTCCACGAGCAGTACTTC

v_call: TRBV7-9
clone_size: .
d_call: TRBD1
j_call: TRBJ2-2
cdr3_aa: CASSLTGGGNTGELFF
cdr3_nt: TGTGCCAGCAGCTTGACAGGGGGCGGGAACACCGGGGAGCTGTTTTTT

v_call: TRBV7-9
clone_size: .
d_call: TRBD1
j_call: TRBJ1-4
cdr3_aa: CASSLAPGGANEKLFF
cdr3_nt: TGTGCCAGCAGCTTAGCGCCAGGGGGAGCTAATGAAAAACTGTTTTTT

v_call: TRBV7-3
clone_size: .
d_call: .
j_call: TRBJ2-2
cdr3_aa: CASSLDGTGELFF
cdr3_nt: TGTGCCAGCAGCTTAGACGGGACCGGGGAGCTGTTTTTT

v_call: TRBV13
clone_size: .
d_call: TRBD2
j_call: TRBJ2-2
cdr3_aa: CASRAGATGELFF
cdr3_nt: TGTGCCAGCAGGGCGGGAGCCACCGGGGAGCTGTTTTTT

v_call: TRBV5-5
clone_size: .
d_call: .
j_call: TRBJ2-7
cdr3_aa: CASSLMVADEQYF
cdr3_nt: TGTGCCAGCAGCTTGATGGTTGCCGACGAGCAGTACTTC

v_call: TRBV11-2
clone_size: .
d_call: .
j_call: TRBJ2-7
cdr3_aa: CASSLDWNEQYF
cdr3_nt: TGTGCCAGCAGCTTGGATTGGAACGAGCAGTACTTC

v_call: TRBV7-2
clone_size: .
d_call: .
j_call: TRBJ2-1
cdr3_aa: CASSYELALSSYNEQFF
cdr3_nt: TGTGCCAGCAGCTACGAGTTGGCGTTGAGCTCCTACAATGAGCAGTTCTTC

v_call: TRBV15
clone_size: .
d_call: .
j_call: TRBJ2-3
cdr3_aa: CATSSSRGALITDTQYF
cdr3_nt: TGTGCCACCAGCAGCTCCAGGGGAGCCCTTATCACAGATACGCAGTATTTT

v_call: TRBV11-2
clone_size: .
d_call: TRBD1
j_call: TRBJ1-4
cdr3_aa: CASSSDRGWEKLFF
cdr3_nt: TGTGCCAGCAGCTCTGACAGGGGGTGGGAAAAACTGTTTTTT

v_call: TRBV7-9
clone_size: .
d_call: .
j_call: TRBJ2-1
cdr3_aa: CASSLEGSYNEQFF
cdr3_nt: TGTGCCAGCAGCTTAGAGGGGTCCTACAATGAGCAGTTCTTC

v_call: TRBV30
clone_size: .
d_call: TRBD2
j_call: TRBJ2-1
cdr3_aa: CAWSPGTSGGEQFF
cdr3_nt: TGTGCCTGGAGTCCCGGGACTAGCGGGGGTGAGCAGTTCTTC

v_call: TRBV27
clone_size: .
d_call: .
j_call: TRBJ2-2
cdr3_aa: CASSPPLGELFF
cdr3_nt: TGTGCCAGCAGTCCCCCCCTCGGGGAGCTGTTTTTT

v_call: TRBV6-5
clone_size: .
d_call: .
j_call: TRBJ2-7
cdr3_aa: CASSTGSGSYEQYF
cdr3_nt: TGTGCCAGCAGTACCGGGTCAGGCTCCTACGAGCAGTACTTC

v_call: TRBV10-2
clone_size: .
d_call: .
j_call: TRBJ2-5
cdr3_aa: CASSQAGTQYF
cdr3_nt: TGCGCCAGCAGTCAGGCCGGGACCCAGTACTTC

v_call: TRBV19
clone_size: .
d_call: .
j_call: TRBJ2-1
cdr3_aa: CASSIGEYNEQFF
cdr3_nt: TGTGCCAGTAGTATCGGGGAGTACAATGAGCAGTTCTTC

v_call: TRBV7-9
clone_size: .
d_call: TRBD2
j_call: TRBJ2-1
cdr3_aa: CASSRSGSRNEQFF
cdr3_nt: TGTGCCAGCAGCCGTAGCGGGAGCCGGAATGAGCAGTTCTTC

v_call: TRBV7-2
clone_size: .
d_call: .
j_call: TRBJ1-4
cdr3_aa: CASSPTRGWRNEKLFF
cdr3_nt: TGTGCCAGCAGCCCAACGCGGGGGTGGCGGAATGAAAAACTGTTTTTT

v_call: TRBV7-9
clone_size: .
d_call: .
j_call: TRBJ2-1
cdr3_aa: CASTPRESYNEQFF
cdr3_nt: TGTGCCAGCACCCCCCGAGAATCCTACAATGAGCAGTTCTTC

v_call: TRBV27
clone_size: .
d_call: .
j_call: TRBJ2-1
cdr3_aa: CASSFIPVPDNEQFF
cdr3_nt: TGTGCCAGCAGTTTTATCCCGGTCCCGGACAATGAGCAGTTCTTC

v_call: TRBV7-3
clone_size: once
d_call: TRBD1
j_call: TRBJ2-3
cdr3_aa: CASSDWTGGPDTQYF
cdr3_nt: TGTGCCAGCAGCGATTGGACAGGGGGCCCAGATACGCAGTATTTT

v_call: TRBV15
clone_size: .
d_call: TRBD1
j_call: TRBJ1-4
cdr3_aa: CATSHGQGTNEKLFF
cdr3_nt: TGTGCCACCAGCCATGGACAGGGCACTAATGAAAAACTGTTTTTT

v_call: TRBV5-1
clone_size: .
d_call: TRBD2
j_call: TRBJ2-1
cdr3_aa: CASSPPGLAGFSSYNEQFF
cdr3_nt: TGCGCCAGCAGCCCACCTGGACTAGCGGGCTTTAGCTCCTACAATGAGCAGTTCTTC

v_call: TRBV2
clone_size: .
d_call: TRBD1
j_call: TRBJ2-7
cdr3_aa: CASSEIGWTGVESDEQYF
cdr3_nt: TGTGCCAGCAGTGAAATCGGGTGGACAGGGGTCGAATCGGACGAGCAGTACTTC